The rows below give T cell receptor beta chains drawn from one sample of a study of PD-L1 blockade in urothelial cancer. Data came from immunoSEQ multiplex PCR; TCRdb stores just in-frame clones and leaves some out. The sample includes around 70,000 clones, roughly 88% of them seen just once. The sequenced sample was PBMCs, obtained around atezolizumab (anti-PD-L1) treatment. The receptors derive from a man aged 65-85 years with urothelial cancer. CDR3s include the opening cysteine and the closing phenylalanine or tryptophan. The D gene is left open where the match is weak. The size entry is marked missing in some rows and otherwise reads once, few, many or a size class.

j_gene	abundance	v_gene	d_gene	CDR3nt	CDR3aa
TRBJ2-1	few	TRBV29-1	-	TGCAGCGTTGGTCCGAGCTCCTACAATGAGCAGTTCTTC	CSVGPSSYNEQFF
TRBJ1-1	-	TRBV7-9	-	TGTGCCAGCACCGGGATAGGGAACACTGAAGCTTTCTTT	CASTGIGNTEAFF
TRBJ2-7	-	TRBV5-4	-	TGTGCCAGTTTAAAAAACACAAAACCCAGCGAGCAGTACTTC	CASLKNTKPSEQYF
TRBJ2-7	-	TRBV28	TRBD1	TGTGCCAGCAGTCCTAACAGGGGGCGCGGGGCAACCTACGAGCAGTACTTC	CASSPNRGRGATYEQYF
TRBJ2-1	-	TRBV4-2	-	TGTGCCAGCAGCCATGACAAGTTTGCGTCGGGAAGCTACAATGAGCAGTTCTTC	CASSHDKFASGSYNEQFF
TRBJ2-1	once	TRBV2	TRBD2	TGTGCCAGCAGTGAATGGGTAGCTAGCGGACATGAGCAGTTCTTC	CASSEWVASGHEQFF
TRBJ2-2	-	TRBV4-2	-	TGTGCCAGCAGCCAAGAAGAGGGTCGAGGTGGCGGGGAGCTGTTTTTT	CASSQEEGRGGGELFF
TRBJ2-5	-	TRBV9	TRBD2	TGTGCCAGCAGCGGGATAGCGGGAGGGTCGGAGACCCAGTACTTC	CASSGIAGGSETQYF
TRBJ1-1	-	TRBV29-1	-	TGCAGCGTCCGCGGGTCCCACACTGAAGCTTTCTTT	CSVRGSHTEAFF
TRBJ1-1	-	TRBV19	-	TGTGCCAGTAGGTGGGGCTCTGACGTATTGGCCGCTGAAGCTTTCTTT	CASRWGSDVLAAEAFF
TRBJ2-7	-	TRBV6-5	-	TGTGCCAGCAGGGGGGGAGGGACACGCTACGAGCAGTACTTC	CASRGGGTRYEQYF
TRBJ1-2	-	TRBV15	TRBD1	TGTGCCACCAGCACCCCCAGGGGGCCTAGGGGCTACACCTTC	CATSTPRGPRGYTF
TRBJ2-6	-	TRBV7-3	-	TGTGCCAGCAGCATCTCCAGGGACTCTGGGGCCAACGTCCTGACTTTC	CASSISRDSGANVLTF
TRBJ2-1	-	TRBV9	-	TGTGCCAGCAGCGACGGGCTGGGAGCGCCGGTCTACAATGAGCAGTTCTTC	CASSDGLGAPVYNEQFF
TRBJ1-3	-	TRBV29-1	-	TGCAGCGTGCGGAGCTCTGGAAACACCATATATTTT	CSVRSSGNTIYF
TRBJ2-5	-	TRBV30	-	TGTGCCTGGGAGGGGGGGGCCCATGAGACCCAGTACTTC	CAWEGGAHETQYF
TRBJ2-1	-	TRBV7-9	TRBD2	TGTGCCAGCAGCTCATCGGGACTAGCGGGAGCAGCCTACAATGAGCAGTTCTTC	CASSSSGLAGAAYNEQFF
TRBJ2-1	-	TRBV7-5	-	TGTGTCAGAAGCCCTCAGAGAAGGCCTACGGGGAATGAGCAGTTCTTC	CVRSPQRRPTGNEQFF
TRBJ2-1	-	TRBV27	TRBD1	TGTGCCAGCAGTTTAGCAGGGGGCGACTACAATGAGCAGTTCTTC	CASSLAGGDYNEQFF
TRBJ2-2	-	TRBV7-9	-	TGTGCCAGCAGCTTGTCGGGTCCCGGGGAGCTGTTTTTT	CASSLSGPGELFF
TRBJ2-1	-	TRBV5-1	-	TGCGCCAGCAGCTTGGCCGGGCTAGCAGATTACAATGAGCAGTTCTTC	CASSLAGLADYNEQFF
TRBJ2-1	-	TRBV7-2	-	TGTGCCAGCAGGTTTCAAGGGAGCTCCTACAATGAGCAGTTCTTC	CASRFQGSSYNEQFF
TRBJ1-1	-	TRBV5-1	TRBD1	TGCGCCAGCAGCTTGGGACAGGGGGCGTCCTCCACTGAAGCTTTCTTT	CASSLGQGASSTEAFF
TRBJ1-2	-	TRBV18	TRBD1	TGTGCCAGCTCACCGGGACAGGGGAACTATGGCTACACCTTC	CASSPGQGNYGYTF
TRBJ2-1	-	TRBV14	-	TGTGCCAGCAGCCAAAGGGGGTACAATGAGCAGTTCTTC	CASSQRGYNEQFF
TRBJ2-7	once	TRBV27	TRBD2	TGTGCCAGCAGTGACCCCCCTGGACTAGTAGGCTACGAGCAGTACTTC	CASSDPPGLVGYEQYF
TRBJ2-1	-	TRBV19	-	TGTGCCAGTAGTGTAGACAGGTACAGCTCCTACAATGAGCAGTTCTTC	CASSVDRYSSYNEQFF